This is a list of T cell receptor beta chains from one sample in a study of blood T cell repertoires in COVID-19. The table came from immunoSEQ multiplex PCR; TCRdb's copy has only in-frame clones and leaves some out. The repertoire holds 99,000 or so clones, 85% seen once, with roughly 4.5% in the top ten. The specimen was peripheral blood. These receptors all come from a middle-aged man with acute or convalescent COVID-19. The CDR3 runs from the conserved cysteine through the conserved F or W. The D gene is left open where the match is weak. Some rows mark clone size as missing; the rest say once, few, many or name a class of expanded clone.

cdr3_nt: TGTGCCACCAGCTACCAGGGTTCCTACGAGCAGTACTTC
cdr3_aa: CATSYQGSYEQYF
clone_size: NA
d_call: NA
j_call: TRBJ2-7
v_call: TRBV15

cdr3_nt: TGTGCCAGCAGCTTCACCAGTCCTGCCGAAGCTTTCTTT
cdr3_aa: CASSFTSPAEAFF
clone_size: NA
d_call: NA
j_call: TRBJ1-1
v_call: TRBV11-3

cdr3_nt: TGTGCCACCAGCAGATCCTTCGGGGGGCTATCAATCAGAGATACGCAGTATTTT
cdr3_aa: CATSRSFGGLSIRDTQYF
clone_size: NA
d_call: NA
j_call: TRBJ2-3
v_call: TRBV15

cdr3_nt: TGCGCCAGCAGCAGGACTAGCGGGGTGGCGGGAACCGGGGAGCTGTTTTTT
cdr3_aa: CASSRTSGVAGTGELFF
clone_size: NA
d_call: TRBD2
j_call: TRBJ2-2
v_call: TRBV5-1

cdr3_nt: TGCGCCAGCAGTGTCGGGACAGGATTGAGTGAGCAGTTCTTC
cdr3_aa: CASSVGTGLSEQFF
clone_size: NA
d_call: TRBD1
j_call: TRBJ2-1
v_call: TRBV10-1

cdr3_nt: TGCAGCGTGCGCCTGAGGGAAGACTATGGCTACACCTTC
cdr3_aa: CSVRLREDYGYTF
clone_size: NA
d_call: NA
j_call: TRBJ1-2
v_call: TRBV29-1

cdr3_nt: TGTGCCAGCAGCTTAGGGACAGGGGGCAGCTATGGCTACACCTTC
cdr3_aa: CASSLGTGGSYGYTF
clone_size: few
d_call: TRBD1
j_call: TRBJ1-2
v_call: TRBV7-9

cdr3_nt: TGTGCCAGCAGCCAACGTGGGACACAAGAGACCCAGTACTTC
cdr3_aa: CASSQRGTQETQYF
clone_size: NA
d_call: NA
j_call: TRBJ2-5
v_call: TRBV7-9

cdr3_nt: TGTGCCAGCAGCACAGGGAACTATGGCTACACCTTC
cdr3_aa: CASSTGNYGYTF
clone_size: once
d_call: NA
j_call: TRBJ1-2
v_call: TRBV12-3/TRBV12-4

cdr3_nt: TGTGCCAGCAGCCAAGAAACTCAGGATTCACCCCTCCACTTT
cdr3_aa: CASSQETQDSPLHF
clone_size: NA
d_call: NA
j_call: TRBJ1-6
v_call: TRBV3-1/TRBV3-2

cdr3_nt: TGTGCCAGCAGTTTATACTGGAGGGAAGTCCAAGAGACCCAGTACTTC
cdr3_aa: CASSLYWREVQETQYF
clone_size: NA
d_call: NA
j_call: TRBJ2-5
v_call: TRBV28

cdr3_nt: TGTGCCAGCAGCCAAGAAGGGGGTGAGCAGTTCTTC
cdr3_aa: CASSQEGGEQFF
clone_size: NA
d_call: NA
j_call: TRBJ2-1
v_call: TRBV3-1/TRBV3-2

cdr3_nt: TGTGCCAGCAGCTTATCAACTCTAGCAACTAATGAAAAACTGTTTTTT
cdr3_aa: CASSLSTLATNEKLFF
clone_size: NA
d_call: NA
j_call: TRBJ1-4
v_call: TRBV13

cdr3_nt: TGTGCCAGCAGCGTAGGGCGACTAGCGGGAGTTTTAGAGACCCAGTACTTC
cdr3_aa: CASSVGRLAGVLETQYF
clone_size: NA
d_call: TRBD2
j_call: TRBJ2-5
v_call: TRBV9

cdr3_nt: TGTGCCACTCTCTTACCGAGGAACTATGGCTACACCTTC
cdr3_aa: CATLLPRNYGYTF
clone_size: NA
d_call: NA
j_call: TRBJ1-2
v_call: TRBV12-3/TRBV12-4

cdr3_nt: TGTGCCTGGAGTGTACCGGGAGGGGGCGGCTACGAGCAGTACTTC
cdr3_aa: CAWSVPGGGGYEQYF
clone_size: few
d_call: NA
j_call: TRBJ2-7
v_call: TRBV30

cdr3_nt: TGTGCCAGCAGCCCCTCGACAGGGAACACTGAAGCTTTCTTT
cdr3_aa: CASSPSTGNTEAFF
clone_size: once
d_call: NA
j_call: TRBJ1-1
v_call: TRBV7-3

cdr3_nt: TGTGCCAGCAGCTTCGAGTACACTGAAGCTTTCTTT
cdr3_aa: CASSFEYTEAFF
clone_size: NA
d_call: NA
j_call: TRBJ1-1
v_call: TRBV7-9

cdr3_nt: TGTGCCAGCAGCTACATTAGCGGGAGGGCCTATGAGCAGTTCTTC
cdr3_aa: CASSYISGRAYEQFF
clone_size: medium-sized
d_call: TRBD2
j_call: TRBJ2-1
v_call: TRBV13

cdr3_nt: TGTGCCAGCAGCTTAAAGCGGGATATGAGAGATACGCAGTATTTT
cdr3_aa: CASSLKRDMRDTQYF
clone_size: few
d_call: TRBD2
j_call: TRBJ2-3
v_call: TRBV7-3

cdr3_nt: TGTGCCAGCAGCGGTCCAGGGATTGGGTCCTACGAGCAGTACTTC
cdr3_aa: CASSGPGIGSYEQYF
clone_size: NA
d_call: NA
j_call: TRBJ2-7
v_call: TRBV7-8

cdr3_nt: TGTGCCAGCAGCCTTAAGGGACAGATAATTACCGGGGAGCTGTTTTTT
cdr3_aa: CASSLKGQIITGELFF
clone_size: NA
d_call: TRBD1
j_call: TRBJ2-2
v_call: TRBV7-9

cdr3_nt: TGTGCCAGCAGCTTAGCGTACCGGGAAACAGACCACGAGCAGTACTTC
cdr3_aa: CASSLAYRETDHEQYF
clone_size: NA
d_call: NA
j_call: TRBJ2-7
v_call: TRBV7-6

cdr3_nt: TGTGCCAGCAGCCGTAGTGTGAGCATAGCTTTCTTT
cdr3_aa: CASSRSVSIAFF
clone_size: NA
d_call: NA
j_call: TRBJ1-1
v_call: TRBV14